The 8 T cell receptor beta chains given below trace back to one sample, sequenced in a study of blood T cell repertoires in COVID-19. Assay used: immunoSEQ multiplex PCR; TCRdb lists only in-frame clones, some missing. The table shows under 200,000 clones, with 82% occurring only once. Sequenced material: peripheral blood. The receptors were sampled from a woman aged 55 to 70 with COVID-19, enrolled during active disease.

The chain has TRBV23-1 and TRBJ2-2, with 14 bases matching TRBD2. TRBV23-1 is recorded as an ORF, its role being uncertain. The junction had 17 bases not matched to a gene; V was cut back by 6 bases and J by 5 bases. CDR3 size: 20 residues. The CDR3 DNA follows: TGCGCCAGCAGCCATCCCGGGACTAGCGGGAGCCGGGGTGTAACCGGGGAGCTGTTTTTT. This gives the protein CASSHPGTSGSRGVTGELFF.

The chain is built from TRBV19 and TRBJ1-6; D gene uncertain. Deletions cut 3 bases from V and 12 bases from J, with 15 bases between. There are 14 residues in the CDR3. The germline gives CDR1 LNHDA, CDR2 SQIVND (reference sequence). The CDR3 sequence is CASSMDGERIPLHF. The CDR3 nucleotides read TGTGCCAGTAGTATGGACGGGGAGAGGATACCCCTCCACTTT.

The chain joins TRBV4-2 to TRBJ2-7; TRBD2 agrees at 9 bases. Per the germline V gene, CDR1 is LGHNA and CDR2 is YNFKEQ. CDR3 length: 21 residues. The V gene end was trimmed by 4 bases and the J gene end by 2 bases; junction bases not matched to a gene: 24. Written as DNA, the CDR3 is TGTGCCAGCAGCCCGAAACGGGTTGGTAGCGGGAGTTTCGTCGGCGCCTACGAGCAGTACTTC. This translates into CASSPKRVGSGSFVGAYEQYF.

Here the CDR3 reads CASSPSGGLVRTEAFF. The CDR3 DNA sequence: TGTGCCAGCAGTCCCTCGGGGGGTTTAGTTAGGACTGAAGCTTTCTTT. The rearrangement links TRBV28 to TRBJ1-1; possibly TRBD1 for D (5 bases). The CDR3 length is 16 residues. The V end lost 5 bases, the J end lost 5 bases, and 21 bases lay between the germline ends. Germline CDR1 reads MDHEN; CDR2 reads SYDVKM.

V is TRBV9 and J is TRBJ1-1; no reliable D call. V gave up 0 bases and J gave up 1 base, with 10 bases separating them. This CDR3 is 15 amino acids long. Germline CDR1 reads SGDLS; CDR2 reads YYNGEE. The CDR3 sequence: CASSVAPEGNTEAFF. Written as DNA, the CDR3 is TGTGCCAGCAGCGTAGCCCCCGAGGGGAACACTGAAGCTTTCTTT.

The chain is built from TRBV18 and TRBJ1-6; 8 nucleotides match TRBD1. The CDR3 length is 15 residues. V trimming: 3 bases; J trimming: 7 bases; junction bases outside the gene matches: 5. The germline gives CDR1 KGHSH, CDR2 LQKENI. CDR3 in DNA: TGTGCCAGCTCACCTATGACAGGGGAAAATTCACCCCTCCACTTT. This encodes CASSPMTGENSPLHF.

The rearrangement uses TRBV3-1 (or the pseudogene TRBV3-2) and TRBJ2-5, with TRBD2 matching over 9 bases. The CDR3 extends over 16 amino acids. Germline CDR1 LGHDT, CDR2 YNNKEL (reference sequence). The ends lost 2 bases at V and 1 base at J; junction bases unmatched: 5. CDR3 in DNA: TGTGCCAGCAGCCAAAGTTTTAGCGGGGGCCAAGAGACCCAGTACTTC. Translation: CASSQSFSGGQETQYF.

The CDR3 spells CASSLLSYRGLGTYEQYF. CDR3 nucleotide sequence: TGTGCCAGCAGTTTATTATCTTACAGGGGACTCGGAACCTACGAGCAGTACTTC. The V call is TRBV28, the J call TRBJ2-7, with D perhaps matching TRBD1 (7 bases). This CDR3 spans 18 amino acids. The germline V gene has CDR1 MDHEN and CDR2 SYDVKM. Trimming cost V 1 base and J 2 bases, with 21 bases left between them.